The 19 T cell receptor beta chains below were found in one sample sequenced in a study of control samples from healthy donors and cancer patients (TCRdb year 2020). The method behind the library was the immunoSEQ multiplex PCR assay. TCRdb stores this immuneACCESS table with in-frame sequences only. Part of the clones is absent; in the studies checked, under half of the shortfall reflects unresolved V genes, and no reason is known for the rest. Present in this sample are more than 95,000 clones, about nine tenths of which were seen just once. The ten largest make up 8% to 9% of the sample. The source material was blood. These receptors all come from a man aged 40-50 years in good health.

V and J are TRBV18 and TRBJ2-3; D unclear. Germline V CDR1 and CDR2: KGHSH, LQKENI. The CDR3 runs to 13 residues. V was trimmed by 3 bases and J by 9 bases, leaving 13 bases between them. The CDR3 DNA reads TGTGCCAGCTCACCCGGACCCCGAGAGACGCAGTATTTT. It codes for CASSPGPRETQYF.

Written as DNA, the CDR3 is TGTGCCAGCAGCCCCAACCCAGGGTTGGTGAACACTGAAGCTTTCTTT. The encoded protein is CASSPNPGLVNTEAFF. The rearrangement joins TRBV11-3 to TRBJ1-1, with D maybe TRBD1 (5 bases). Per the germline V gene, CDR1 is SGHNT and CDR2 is YENEEA. The CDR3 is 16 amino acids. The V end lost 5 bases, the J end lost 0 bases, and 16 bases lay between the germline ends.

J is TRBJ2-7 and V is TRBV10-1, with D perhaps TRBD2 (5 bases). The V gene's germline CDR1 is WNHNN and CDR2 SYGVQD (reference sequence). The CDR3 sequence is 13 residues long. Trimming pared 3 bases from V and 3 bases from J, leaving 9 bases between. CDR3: CASSESGLYEQYF. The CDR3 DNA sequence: TGCGCCAGCAGTGAAAGCGGACTCTACGAGCAGTACTTC.

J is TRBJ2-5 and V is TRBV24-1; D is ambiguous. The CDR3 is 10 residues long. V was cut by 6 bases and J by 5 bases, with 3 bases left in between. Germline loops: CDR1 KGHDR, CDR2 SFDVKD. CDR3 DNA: TGTGCCACCAGTCTCGAGACCCAGTACTTC. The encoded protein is CATSLETQYF.

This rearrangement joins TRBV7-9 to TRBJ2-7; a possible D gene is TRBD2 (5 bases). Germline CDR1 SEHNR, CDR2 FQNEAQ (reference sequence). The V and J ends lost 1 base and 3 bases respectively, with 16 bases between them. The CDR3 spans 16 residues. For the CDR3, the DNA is TGTGCCAGCAGCTTAGATCTCCGGGGTCTCGGCTACGAGCAGTACTTC. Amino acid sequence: CASSLDLRGLGYEQYF.

The CDR3 here is CASSEGTGDTIYF. The CDR3 nucleotides read TGTGCCAGCAGCGAAGGGACAGGGGACACCATATATTTT. This rearrangement joins TRBV9 to TRBJ1-3; 10 bases match TRBD1. The germline CDR1 and CDR2 sequences are SGDLS and YYNGEE. V lost 3 bases, J lost 8 bases, and 2 bases stayed unmatched. The CDR3 is 13 residues long.

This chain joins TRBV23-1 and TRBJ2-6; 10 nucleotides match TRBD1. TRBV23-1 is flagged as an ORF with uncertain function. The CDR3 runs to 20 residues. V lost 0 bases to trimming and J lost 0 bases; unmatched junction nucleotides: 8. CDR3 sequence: CASSQSCRDRGFSGANVLTF. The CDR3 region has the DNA TGCGCCAGCAGTCAATCATGTCGGGACAGGGGATTCTCTGGGGCCAACGTCCTGACTTTC.

The CDR3 region has the DNA TGTGCCAGCAGACCCGGGGGGGAAAAACTGTTTTTT. Translation gives CASRPGGEKLFF. V usage is TRBV12-3 or TRBV12-4 and J usage is TRBJ1-4, with D possibly matching TRBD1 (5 bases). The V gene lost 6 bases and the J gene lost 8 bases, with 10 bases spanning the gap. This CDR3 region has 12 residues.

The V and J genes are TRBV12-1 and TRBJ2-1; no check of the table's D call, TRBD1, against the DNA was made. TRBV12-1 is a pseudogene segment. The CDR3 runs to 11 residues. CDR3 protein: CASSWDKGQFF. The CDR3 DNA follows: TGTGCCAGCAGCTGGGACAAAGGGCAGTTCTTC.

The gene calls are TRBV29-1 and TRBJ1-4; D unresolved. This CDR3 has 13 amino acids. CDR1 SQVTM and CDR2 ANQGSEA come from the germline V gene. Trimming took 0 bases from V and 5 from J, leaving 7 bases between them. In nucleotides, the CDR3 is TGCAGCGTTGAAGATCGGGTCAATGAAAAACTGTTTTTT. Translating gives CSVEDRVNEKLFF. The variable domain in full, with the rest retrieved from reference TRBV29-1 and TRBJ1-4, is SAVISQKPSRDICQRGTSLTIQCQVDSQVTMMFWYRQQPGQSLTLIATANQGSEATYESGFVIDKFPISRPNLTFSTLTVSNMSPEDSSIYLCSVEDRVNEKLFFGSGTQLSVL.

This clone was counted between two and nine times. The CDR3 DNA reads as TGTGCCAGCAGCCAGTCCTCTGGGGCCAACGTCCTGACTTTC. Protein product: CASSQSSGANVLTF. The J gene is TRBJ2-6, the V gene TRBV3-1 (or the pseudogene TRBV3-2); D gene unclear. This CDR3 is built from 14 residues. The V end lost 3 bases, the J end lost 0 bases, and 3 bases lay between the germline ends. From germline, CDR1 is LGHDT and CDR2 YNNKEL (reference sequence).

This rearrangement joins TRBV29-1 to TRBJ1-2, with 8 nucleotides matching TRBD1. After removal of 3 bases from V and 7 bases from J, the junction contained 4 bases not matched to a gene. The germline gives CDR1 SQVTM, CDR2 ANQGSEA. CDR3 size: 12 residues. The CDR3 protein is CSVEWDRTGYTF. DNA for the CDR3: TGCAGCGTTGAGTGGGACAGGACTGGCTACACCTTC. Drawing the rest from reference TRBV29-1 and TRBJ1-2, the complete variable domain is SAVISQKPSRDICQRGTSLTIQCQVDSQVTMMFWYRQQPGQSLTLIATANQGSEATYESGFVIDKFPISRPNLTFSTLTVSNMSPEDSSIYLCSVEWDRTGYTFGSGTRLTVV.

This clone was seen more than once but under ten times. CDR3 bases: TGTGCCAGCAGCTTAACTTCCCCTAGCGGGGGGACATCCTACAATGAGCAGTTCTTC. This translates into CASSLTSPSGGTSYNEQFF. The V gene is TRBV7-3, the J gene TRBJ2-1; 11 nucleotides match TRBD2. The CDR3 sequence is 19 residues long. Germline loops: CDR1 SGHTA, CDR2 FQGTGA. V was pared by 0 bases and J by 1 base, with 8 bases of the junction left unmatched.

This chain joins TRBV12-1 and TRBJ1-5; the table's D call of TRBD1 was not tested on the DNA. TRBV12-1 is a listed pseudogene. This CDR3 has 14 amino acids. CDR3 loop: CALRLFRVDQPQHF. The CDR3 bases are TGTGCCCTCCGTTTGTTCAGGGTGGATCAGCCCCAGCATTTT.

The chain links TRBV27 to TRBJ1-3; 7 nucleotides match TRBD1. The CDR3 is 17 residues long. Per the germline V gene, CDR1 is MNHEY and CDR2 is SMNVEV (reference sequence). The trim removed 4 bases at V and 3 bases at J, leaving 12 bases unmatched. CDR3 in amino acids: CASSSTGTATLGNTIYF. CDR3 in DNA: TGTGCCAGCAGTTCGACCGGGACAGCTACCCTTGGAAACACCATATATTTT.

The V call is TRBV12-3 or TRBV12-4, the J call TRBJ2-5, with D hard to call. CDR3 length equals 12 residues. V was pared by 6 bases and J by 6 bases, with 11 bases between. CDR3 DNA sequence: TGTGCCAGCAGCTACTTTGCCAAGACCCAGTACTTC. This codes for CASSYFAKTQYF.

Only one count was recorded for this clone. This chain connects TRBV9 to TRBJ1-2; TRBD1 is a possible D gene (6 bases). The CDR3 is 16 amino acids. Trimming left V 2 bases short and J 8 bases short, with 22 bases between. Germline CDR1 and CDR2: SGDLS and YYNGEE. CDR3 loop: CASSVDTRDTHLGYTF. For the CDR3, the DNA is TGTGCCAGCAGCGTGGATACCCGGGACACCCACCTAGGCTACACCTTC. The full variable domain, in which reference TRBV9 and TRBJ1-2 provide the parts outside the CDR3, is DSGVTQTPKHLITATGQRVTLRCSPRSGDLSVYWYQQSLDQGLQFLIQYYNGEERAKGNILERFSAQQFPDLHSELNLSSLELGDSALYFCASSVDTRDTHLGYTFGSGTRLTVV.

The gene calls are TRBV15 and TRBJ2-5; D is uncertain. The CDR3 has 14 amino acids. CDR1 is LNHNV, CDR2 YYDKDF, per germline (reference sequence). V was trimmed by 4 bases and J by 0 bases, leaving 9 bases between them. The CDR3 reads CATSNGQYQETQYF. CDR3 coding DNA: TGTGCCACCAGCAACGGGCAGTACCAAGAGACCCAGTACTTC.

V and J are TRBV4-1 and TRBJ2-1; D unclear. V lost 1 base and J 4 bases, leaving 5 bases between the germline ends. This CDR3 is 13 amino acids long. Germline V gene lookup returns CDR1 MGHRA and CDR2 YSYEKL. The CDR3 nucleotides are TGCGCCAGCAGCCAAGTCGGTTACAATGAGCAGTTCTTC. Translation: CASSQVGYNEQFF.